This T cell receptor (beta chain) was retrieved from a study of blood T cell repertoires in COVID-19. Generated by immunoSEQ multiplex PCR, the TCRdb table keeps only in-frame clones and is missing some. Of some 150,000 clones in the sample, approximately 86% were seen once. Trimming took off 3 bases at V and 6 bases at J, with 12 bases between the two ends. Germline assignment: CDR1 GTSNPN and CDR2 SVGIG (reference sequence). The CDR3 consists of 13 residues. The receptor was derived from a woman aged 55-69 years with acute or convalescent COVID-19. This chain connects TRBV30 to TRBJ1-5, with unresolved D. The sequenced sample was peripheral blood. CDR3 in amino acids: CAWSRGPGQPQHF. The CDR3 DNA reads TGTGCCTGGAGCCGAGGGCCCGGTCAGCCCCAGCATTTT.